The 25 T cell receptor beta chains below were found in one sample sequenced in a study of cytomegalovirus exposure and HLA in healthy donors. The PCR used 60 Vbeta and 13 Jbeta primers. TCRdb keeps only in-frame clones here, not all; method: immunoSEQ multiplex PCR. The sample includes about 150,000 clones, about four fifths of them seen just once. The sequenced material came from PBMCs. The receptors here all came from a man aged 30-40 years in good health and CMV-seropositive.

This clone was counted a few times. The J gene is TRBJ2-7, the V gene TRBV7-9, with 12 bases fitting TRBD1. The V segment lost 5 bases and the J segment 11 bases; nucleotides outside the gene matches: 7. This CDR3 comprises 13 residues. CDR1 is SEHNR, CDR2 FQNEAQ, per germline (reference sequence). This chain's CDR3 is CASSRGTGGEEYF. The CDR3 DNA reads TGTGCCAGCAGCCGCGGGACAGGGGGCGAAGAGTACTTC.

This CDR3 is CASGTAYNSPLHF. In nucleotides, the CDR3 is TGTGCCTCCGGGACAGCCTATAATTCACCCCTCCACTTT. The chain recombines TRBV9 with TRBJ1-6; 7 bases align to TRBD1. The CDR3 has 13 amino acids. Germline CDR1 and CDR2: SGDLS and YYNGEE. The J segment lost 2 bases and the V segment lost 10 bases, leaving 3 bases of the junction unmatched.

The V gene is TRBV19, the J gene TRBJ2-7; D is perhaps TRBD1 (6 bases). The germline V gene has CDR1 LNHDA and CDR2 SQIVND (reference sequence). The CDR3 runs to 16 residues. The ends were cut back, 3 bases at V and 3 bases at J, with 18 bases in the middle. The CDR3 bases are TGTGCCAGTAGTATCCAGAGGGGGATTCAAATCTACGAGCAGTACTTC. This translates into CASSIQRGIQIYEQYF.

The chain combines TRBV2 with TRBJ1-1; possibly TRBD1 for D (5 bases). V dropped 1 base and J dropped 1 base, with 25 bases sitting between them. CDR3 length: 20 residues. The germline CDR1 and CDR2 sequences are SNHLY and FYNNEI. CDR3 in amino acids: CASSEDGAGQVGVRNTEAFF. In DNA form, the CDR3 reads TGTGCCAGCAGTGAAGACGGCGCGGGGCAGGTGGGGGTTCGGAACACTGAAGCTTTCTTT.

This CDR3 reads CASSLAQEGTEAFF. The CDR3 region has the DNA TGTGCCAGCAGCTTGGCACAGGAAGGAACTGAAGCTTTCTTT. The rearrangement uses TRBV11-2 and TRBJ1-1; D is perhaps TRBD1 (5 bases). Trimming left V 3 bases short and J 5 bases short, with 13 bases between. The length of the CDR3 is 14 residues. Germline V CDR1 and CDR2: SGHAT, FQNNGV.

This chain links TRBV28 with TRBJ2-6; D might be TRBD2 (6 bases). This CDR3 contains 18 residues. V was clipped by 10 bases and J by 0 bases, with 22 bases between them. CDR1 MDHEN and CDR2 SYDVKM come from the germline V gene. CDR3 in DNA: TGTGCCATCTCGCATTCTAGGGACTTCCCCTCTGGGGCCAACGTCCTGACTTTC. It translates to CAISHSRDFPSGANVLTF.

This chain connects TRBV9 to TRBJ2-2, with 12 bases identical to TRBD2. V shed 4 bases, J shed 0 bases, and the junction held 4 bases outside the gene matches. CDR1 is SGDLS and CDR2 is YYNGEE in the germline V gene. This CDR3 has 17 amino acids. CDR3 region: CASSPRLAGANTGELFF. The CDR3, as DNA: TGTGCCAGCAGCCCCAGACTAGCGGGGGCGAACACCGGGGAGCTGTTTTTT.

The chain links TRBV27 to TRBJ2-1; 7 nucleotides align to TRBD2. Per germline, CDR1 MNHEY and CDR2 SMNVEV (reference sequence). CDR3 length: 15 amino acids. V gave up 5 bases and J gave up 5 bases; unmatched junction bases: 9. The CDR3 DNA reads TGTGCCAGCAGTCAGCCGGGACTAAGGAACAATGAGCAGTTCTTC. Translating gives CASSQPGLRNNEQFF.

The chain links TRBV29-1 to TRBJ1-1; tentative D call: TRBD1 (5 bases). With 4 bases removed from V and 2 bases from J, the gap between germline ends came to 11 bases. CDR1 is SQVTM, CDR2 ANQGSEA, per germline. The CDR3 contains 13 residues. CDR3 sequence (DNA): TGCAGCGTTGTCCCGGGGGACAACACTGAAGCTTTCTTT. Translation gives CSVVPGDNTEAFF.

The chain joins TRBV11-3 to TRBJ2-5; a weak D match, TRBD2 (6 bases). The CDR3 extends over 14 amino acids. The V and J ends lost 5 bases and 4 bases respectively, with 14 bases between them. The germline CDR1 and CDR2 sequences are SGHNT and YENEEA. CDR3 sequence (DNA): TGTGCCAGCAGCGTAGGTGGGGGGAGAGAGACCCAGTACTTC. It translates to CASSVGGGRETQYF.

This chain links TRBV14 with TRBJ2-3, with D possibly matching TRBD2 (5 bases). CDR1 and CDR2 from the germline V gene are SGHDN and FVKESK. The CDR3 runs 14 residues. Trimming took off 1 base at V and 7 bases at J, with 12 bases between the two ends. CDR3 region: CASSQAVTTNTQYF. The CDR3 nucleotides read TGTGCCAGCAGCCAAGCCGTGACTACGAATACGCAGTATTTT.

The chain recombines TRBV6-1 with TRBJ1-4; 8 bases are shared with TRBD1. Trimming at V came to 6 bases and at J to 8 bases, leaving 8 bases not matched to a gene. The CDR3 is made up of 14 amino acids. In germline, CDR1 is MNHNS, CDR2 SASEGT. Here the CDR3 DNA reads TGTGCCAGCAGGGTCCCGACAGGGGACGAAAAACTGTTTTTT. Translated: CASRVPTGDEKLFF.

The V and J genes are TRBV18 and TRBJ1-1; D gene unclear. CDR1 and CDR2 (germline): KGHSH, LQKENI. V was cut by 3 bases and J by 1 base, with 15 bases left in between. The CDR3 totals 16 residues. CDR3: CASSPDLGTPNTEAFF. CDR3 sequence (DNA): TGTGCCAGCTCACCCGACCTGGGCACCCCGAACACTGAAGCTTTCTTT.

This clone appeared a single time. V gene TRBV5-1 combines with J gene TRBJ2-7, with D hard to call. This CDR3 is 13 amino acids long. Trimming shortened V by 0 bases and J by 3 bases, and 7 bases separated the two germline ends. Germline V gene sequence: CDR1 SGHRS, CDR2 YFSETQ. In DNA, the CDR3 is TGCGCCAGCAGCTTGGCCGCTAACTACGAGCAGTACTTC. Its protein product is CASSLAANYEQYF.

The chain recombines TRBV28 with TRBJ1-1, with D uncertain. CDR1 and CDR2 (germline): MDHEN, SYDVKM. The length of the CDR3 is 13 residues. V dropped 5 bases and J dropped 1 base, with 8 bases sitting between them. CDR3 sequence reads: CASSPRQNTEAFF. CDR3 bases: TGTGCCAGCAGTCCCCGACAGAACACTGAAGCTTTCTTT.

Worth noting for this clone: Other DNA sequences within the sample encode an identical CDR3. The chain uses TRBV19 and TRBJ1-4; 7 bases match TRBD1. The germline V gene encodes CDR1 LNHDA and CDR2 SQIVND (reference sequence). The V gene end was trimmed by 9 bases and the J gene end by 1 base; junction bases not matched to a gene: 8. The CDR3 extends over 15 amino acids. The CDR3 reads CASRDSYLTNEKLFF. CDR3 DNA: TGTGCCAGCCGGGACAGTTATCTAACTAATGAAAAACTGTTTTTT.

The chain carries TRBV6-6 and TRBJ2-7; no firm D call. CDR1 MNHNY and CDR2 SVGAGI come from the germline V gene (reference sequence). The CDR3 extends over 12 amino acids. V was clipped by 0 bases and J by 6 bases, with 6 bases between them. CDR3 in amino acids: CASSYSDIEQYF. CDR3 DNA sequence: TGTGCCAGCAGTTACTCTGACATCGAGCAGTACTTC.

This CDR3 reads CASSFVDTEAFF. The CDR3, as DNA: TGCGCCAGCAGCTTCGTTGACACTGAAGCTTTCTTT. V and J are TRBV5-1 and TRBJ1-1, with D unresolved. V was trimmed by 2 bases and J by 3 bases, leaving 5 bases between them. The germline CDR1 and CDR2 sequences are SGHRS and YFSETQ. The CDR3 sequence is 12 residues long. Full variable domain (remainder filled in from reference TRBV5-1 and TRBJ1-1): KAGVTQTPRYLIKTRGQQVTLSCSPISGHRSVSWYQQTPGQGLQFLFEYFSETQRNKGNFPGRFSGRQFSNSRSEMNVSTLELGDSALYLCASSFVDTEAFFGQGTRLTVV.

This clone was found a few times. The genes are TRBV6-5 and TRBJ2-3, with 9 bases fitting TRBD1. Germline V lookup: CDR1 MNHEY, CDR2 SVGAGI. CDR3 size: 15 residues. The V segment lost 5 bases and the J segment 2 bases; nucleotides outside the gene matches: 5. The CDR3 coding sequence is TGTGCCAGCAGTAGCCGGGACAGGGACACAGATACGCAGTATTTT. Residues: CASSSRDRDTDTQYF.

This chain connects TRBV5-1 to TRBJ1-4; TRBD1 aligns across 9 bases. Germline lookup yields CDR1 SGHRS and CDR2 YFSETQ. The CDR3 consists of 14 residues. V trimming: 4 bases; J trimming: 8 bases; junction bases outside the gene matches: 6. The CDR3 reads CASSDTGGGEKLFF. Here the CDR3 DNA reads TGCGCCAGCAGCGACACAGGGGGCGGGGAAAAACTGTTTTTT.

The CDR3 reads CASSSGNSNYNEQFF. In DNA form, the CDR3 reads TGCGCCAGCAGCTCCGGGAACTCTAACTACAATGAGCAGTTCTTC. The genes are TRBV5-1 and TRBJ2-1; D perhaps matches TRBD2 (5 bases). The CDR3 is 15 amino acids. V shed 3 bases and J shed 3 bases, with 13 bases lying between them. CDR1 is SGHRS, CDR2 YFSETQ, per germline. Full variable domain (rest looked up from reference TRBV5-1 and TRBJ2-1): KAGVTQTPRYLIKTRGQQVTLSCSPISGHRSVSWYQQTPGQGLQFLFEYFSETQRNKGNFPGRFSGRQFSNSRSEMNVSTLELGDSALYLCASSSGNSNYNEQFFGPGTRLTVL.

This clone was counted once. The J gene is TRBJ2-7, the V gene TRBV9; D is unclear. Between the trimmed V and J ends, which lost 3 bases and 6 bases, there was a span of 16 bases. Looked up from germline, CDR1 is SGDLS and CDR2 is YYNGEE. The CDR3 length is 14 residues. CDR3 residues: CASSGTTAHPEQYF. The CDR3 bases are TGTGCCAGCAGCGGTACGACTGCCCACCCCGAGCAGTACTTC.

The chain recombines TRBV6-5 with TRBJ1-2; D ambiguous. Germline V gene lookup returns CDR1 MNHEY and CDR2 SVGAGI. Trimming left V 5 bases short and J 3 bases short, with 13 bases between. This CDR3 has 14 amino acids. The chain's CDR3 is CASSPLGGDYGYTF. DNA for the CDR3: TGTGCCAGCAGTCCCCTCGGCGGGGACTATGGCTACACCTTC.

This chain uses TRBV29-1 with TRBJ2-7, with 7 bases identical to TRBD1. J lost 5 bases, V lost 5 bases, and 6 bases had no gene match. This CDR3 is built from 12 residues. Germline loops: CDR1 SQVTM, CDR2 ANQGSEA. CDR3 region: CSVRDSKDEQYF. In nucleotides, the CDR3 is TGCAGCGTTCGGGACAGTAAGGACGAGCAGTACTTC.

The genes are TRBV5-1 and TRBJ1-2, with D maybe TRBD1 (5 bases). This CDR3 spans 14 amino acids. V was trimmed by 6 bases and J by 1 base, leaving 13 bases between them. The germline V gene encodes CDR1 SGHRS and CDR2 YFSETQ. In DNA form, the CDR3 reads TGCGCCAGCACGGACGGGGGGGTTAACTATGGCTACACCTTC. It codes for CASTDGGVNYGYTF.